This T cell receptor beta chain appears in the sequencing data of a study of cytomegalovirus exposure and HLA in healthy donors. About the study: As released early, the data held some 85 million unique TCRs from HLA-typed donors.

CDR3 length equals 15 residues. The germline CDR1 and CDR2 sequences are SGHRS and YFSETQ. V trimming: 5 bases; J trimming: 3 bases; junction bases outside the gene matches: 9. Amplification used 60 Vbeta primers and 13 Jbeta primers. The data were produced by immunoSEQ multiplex PCR, yet TCRdb's version contains in-frame clones alone and is incomplete. Seen here are about 120,000 clones, approximately 17% observed once, and the top ten hold around 2.6%. The donors were healthy bone marrow donors. General study results and limits: The authors judged a highly shared variant cluster likely a sequencing artifact. The study labeled 164 TCR beta chains cytomegalovirus-associated.

A note on this clone: Its antigen is unidentified.

The sequencing input was PBMCs. The genes are TRBV5-1 and TRBJ2-7; 9 positions agree with TRBD1. This receptor was taken from a female donor in good health and CMV-seropositive. The CDR3 sequence: CASSFPGQGVYEQYF. The CDR3 region has the DNA TGCGCCAGCAGTTTTCCGGGACAGGGAGTCTACGAGCAGTACTTC.